This paragraph reports one T cell receptor (beta chain). Its antigen has not been determined. No clone much larger than this one lies a single base away; base qualities are absent. Donors formed part of the validation cohort, which comprised some 120 subjects and was distinct from the first cohort of roughly 600 subjects. This entry comes from a study of cytomegalovirus exposure and HLA in healthy donors (dated by TCRdb to 2017 to 2019). The study in broad terms: The 500 to 700 repertoires of the first cohort and the 95 to 150 validation repertoires were produced on the same platform, according to a later analysis. In addition to the first cohort of 650 to 750 subjects, a separate validation cohort of approximately 130 different subjects was used. To predict cytomegalovirus infection status, the study brought together high-throughput TCR immunosequencing, statistical association of individual TCRs with disease status, and machine learning. The study aimed to test whether cataloging public T cell receptors could reveal signatures of past pathogen exposure.

Overall results and qualifications from the work: A later analysis found that TCRs clustered in the first cohort also tended to co-occur in the 95 to 150 validation repertoires, with 94% of cluster scores above 0. In vitro tests confirmed that a few of the cytomegalovirus-associated TCR beta chains recognize cytomegalovirus antigens. All 120 or so repertoires were used to score co-occurrence in the validation cohort in a later analysis, because that analysis had no HLA typing for the cohort. The study listed 164 TCR beta chains as associated with cytomegalovirus. In both the original and validation cohorts, the classifier was reported to diagnose cytomegalovirus status with high specificity and sensitivity. The authors suggested that the approach could potentially be extended to other disease states and immunological phenotypes. Most TCR sequences were seen in very few donors, while some public TCRs were found in many individuals.

V is pared back by 5 bases and J by 0 bases, with 8 bases lying between the germline termini. CDR1 is given as LNHNV and CDR2 as YYDKDF, both from the germline V gene (reference sequence). Spanning cysteine to phenylalanine, the CDR3 consists of 14 amino acids. Here the CDR3 DNA is all that survives: 42 bases in frame from base 1. Libraries were built with the immunoSEQ multiplex PCR assay. Turning to the authors' computational methods: A statistical classification framework was built to diagnose cytomegalovirus status from the catalog of TCR beta chain sequences. TCRdb obtained this table from immuneACCESS and retained in-frame rearrangements with V and J assigned. These tables miss some clones; where compared with another copy, unresolved V genes account for less than half of the shortfall, and the remainder is unexplained. V, J and clone size are those of that table, while D and trimming were read from the DNA. For this sample there are approximately 210,000 clones; about 82% appear just once. The biggest ten clones account for more than 1.1% of the sample.

Sequencing was performed on PBMCs. Recombination joined TRBV15 with TRBJ1-3; a confident D gene designation cannot be given. This receptor was obtained from a woman younger than 30 in good health and CMV-seronegative. The DNA is as follows: TGTGCCACCAGCGACCGGAGCTCTGGAAACACCATATATTTT. It codes for CATSDRSSGNTIYF.